The entry that follows covers one T cell receptor (beta chain) sequence. What it binds is unknown. Germline V CDR1 and CDR2: SGHKS, YYEKEE (reference sequence). CDR3 size: 14 residues. V lost 1 base and J lost 6; bases outside the gene matches: 4. Documented time point: pretreatment peripheral blood. The assay was immunoSEQ multiplex PCR, and TCRdb's table has in-frame clones only and misses some. The sample lists tens of thousands of clones; roughly 80% were seen once. This sample was included in a study of PD-L1 blockade in urothelial cancer. Background on the study: Prior exposure to chemotherapy in patients amounted to 0 to 3 regimens received. At 3 weeks (second dose) and 6 weeks after starting treatment, blood was analyzed. Study-level results: Better progression-free and overall survival followed lower pretreatment blood clonality.

The source is a man aged 65-85 years with urothelial cancer. This material consisted of PBMCs, taken around atezolizumab (anti-PD-L1) treatment. The J gene is TRBJ2-7, the V gene TRBV5-5; 10 positions match TRBD2. The CDR3 sequence is CASSLFSGGAEQYF. The CDR3 DNA reads TGTGCCAGCAGCTTGTTCAGCGGGGGGGCCGAGCAGTACTTC.